This T cell receptor (beta chain) was identified during a study of shared T cell receptors in the human thymus. The CDR3 loop spans 17 amino acids. CDR1 MDHEN and CDR2 SYDVKM come from the germline V gene. Trimming removed 2 bases at V and 4 bases at J, with 17 bases between. Repertoires were generated with immunoSEQ multiplex PCR, while TCRdb's copy carries only in-frame clones and drops some. Of some 400,000 clones listed, approximately 95% are singletons. This TCR derives from a human donor. The chain employs TRBV28 and TRBJ2-2; a possible D gene is TRBD2 (6 bases). Sequencing was performed on thymocytes. The CDR3 here is CASSLVNDQGGTGELFF. The CDR3 DNA follows: TGTGCCAGCAGTTTAGTGAACGATCAGGGAGGCACCGGGGAGCTGTTTTTT. The full variable domain, its missing parts supplied by reference TRBV28 and TRBJ2-2, is DVKVTQSSRYLVKRTGEKVFLECVQDMDHENMFWYRQDPGLGLRLIYFSYDVKMKEKGDIPEGYSVSREKKERFSLILESASTNQTSMYLCASSLVNDQGGTGELFFGEGSRLTVL.